What follows are 9 T cell receptor beta chains derived from one specimen sequenced in a study of blood T cell repertoires in COVID-19. Assay used: immunoSEQ multiplex PCR; TCRdb lists only in-frame clones, some missing. Of hundreds of thousands of clones in the sample, 70% to 90% are singletons; the top ten hold about 3%. The source material was peripheral blood. The receptors stem from a woman aged 25 to 45 with COVID-19, enrolled during active disease.

The rearrangement links TRBV11-2 to TRBJ1-1; no definite D call. Germline values: CDR1 SGHAT, CDR2 FQNNGV. Trimming pared 3 bases from V and 0 bases from J, leaving 5 bases between. The CDR3 is 13 amino acids. DNA for the CDR3: TGTGCCAGCAGCTTCTCTCTGAACACTGAAGCTTTCTTT. Amino acid sequence: CASSFSLNTEAFF. Looking up the rest from reference TRBV11-2 and TRBJ1-1 gives the full variable domain: EAGVAQSPRYKIIEKRQSVAFWCNPISGHATLYWYQQILGQGPKLLIQFQNNGVVDDSQLPKDRFSAERLKGVDSTLKIQPAKLEDSAVYLCASSFSLNTEAFFGQGTRLTVV.

The CDR3 loop is CASSLGQGAASYF. The CDR3 region has the DNA TGTGCCAGCAGTTTAGGTCAGGGGGCGGCTTCGTATTTT. The V call is TRBV27, the J call TRBJ2-3, with TRBD1 matching over 8 bases. The CDR3 consists of 13 residues. V lost 2 bases and J lost 14; bases outside the gene matches: 9. Germline CDR1 is MNHEY and CDR2 is SMNVEV (reference sequence).

The genes are TRBV24-1 and TRBJ2-4, with 9 bases fitting TRBD1. CDR1 is KGHDR and CDR2 is SFDVKD in the germline V gene. The length of the CDR3 is 15 residues. J was trimmed by 4 bases and V by 4 bases; bases with no gene match: 4. The CDR3 sequence: CATSDPGTGKNIQYF. The CDR3 DNA is TGTGCCACCAGTGACCCCGGGACAGGGAAAAACATTCAGTACTTC.

The chain couples TRBV3-1 (or the pseudogene TRBV3-2) to TRBJ2-7, with 8 bases fitting TRBD2. The germline CDR1 and CDR2 sequences are LGHDT and YNNKEL (reference sequence). With 4 bases clipped from V and 4 bases from J, the junction kept 0 bases outside the gene matches. This CDR3 is 12 amino acids long. The CDR3 reads CASSLAGYEQYF. The CDR3 region has the DNA TGTGCCAGCAGCCTAGCGGGGTACGAGCAGTACTTC.

This clone was counted a single time. The chain employs TRBV4-1 and TRBJ1-5; D unresolved. Germline CDR1 and CDR2: MGHRA and YSYEKL. Trimming stripped 0 bases from V and 2 bases from J, with 17 bases between. The CDR3 totals 18 residues. The CDR3 sequence: CASSQDSIEQYGNQPQHF. The CDR3 DNA reads as TGCGCCAGCAGCCAAGATAGTATAGAACAGTACGGCAATCAGCCCCAGCATTTT.

The chain recombines TRBV6-5 with TRBJ2-5; 8 bases fit TRBD1. The CDR3 covers 14 residues. J gave up 3 bases and V 0 bases, and 0 bases lay outside the gene matches. The germline CDR1 and CDR2 sequences are MNHEY and SVGAGI. CDR3 amino acids: CASSYSGQEETQYF. The CDR3 bases are TGTGCCAGCAGTTACTCGGGACAGGAAGAGACCCAGTACTTC.

This chain connects TRBV18 to TRBJ1-1; D unclear. CDR1 KGHSH and CDR2 LQKENI come from the germline V gene. The CDR3 has 13 amino acids. V was pared by 6 bases and J by 1 base, with 9 bases between. Here the CDR3 DNA reads TGTGCCAGCTCGCGCCGGGAGAACACTGAAGCTTTCTTT. This gives the protein CASSRRENTEAFF.

Only a few counts were recorded for this clone. The rearrangement uses TRBV27 and TRBJ2-1; 7 bases map to TRBD1. Unmatched junction bases numbered 6, after V lost 3 bases and J lost 4 bases. This CDR3 has 15 amino acids. CDR1 MNHEY and CDR2 SMNVEV come from the germline V gene (reference sequence). The CDR3: CASSFIQGSYNEQFF. The CDR3 coding sequence is TGTGCCAGCAGTTTTATACAGGGGTCTTACAATGAGCAGTTCTTC.

CDR3 residues: CAWSYGQGWQPQHF. The CDR3 DNA follows: TGTGCCTGGAGTTATGGACAGGGATGGCAGCCCCAGCATTTT. The gene calls are TRBV30 and TRBJ1-5, with 8 positions matching TRBD1. Germline lookup yields CDR1 GTSNPN and CDR2 SVGIG (reference sequence). The CDR3 covers 14 residues. The V and J ends lost 2 bases and 7 bases, in that order; junction bases with no gene match: 7.